These 16 T cell receptor beta chains originate from one sample sequenced in a study of T cells in Graves' hyperthyroidism and ophthalmopathy. Template material for amplifying TCR beta CDR3 regions consisted of RNA transcripts. A first-round RT-PCR of the TCR CDR3 used the HTBI primer set. MiXCR was run by TCRdb on the multiplex PCR reads, yielding one entry per CDR3 protein. The sample lists approximately 710,000 distinct CDR3 sequences, 17% seen once, with less than 20% in the top ten. The sequenced material came from blood. These receptor sequences come from a man over 45 with Graves' hyperthyroidism.

This clonotype was counted only a few times. The chain links TRBV19 to TRBJ2-1, with 8 bases lining up with TRBD1. Per the germline V gene, CDR1 is LNHDA and CDR2 is SQIVND (reference sequence). V was pared by 7 bases and J by 4 bases, with 6 bases of the junction left unmatched. The CDR3 is made up of 14 amino acids. This CDR3 reads CASNPGQVYNEQFF. CDR3 in DNA: TGTGCCAGTAATCCGGGACAGGTTTACAATGAGCAGTTCTTC.

This clonotype came up many times. This chain joins TRBV28 and TRBJ2-5; TRBD1 is a possible D gene (6 bases). Germline V gene lookup returns CDR1 MDHEN and CDR2 SYDVKM. This CDR3 contains 15 residues. Trimming pared 5 bases from V and 4 bases from J, leaving 17 bases between. CDR3 DNA: TGTGCCAGCAGTCTCGGAGTGCCAGGGGTAGAGACCCAGTACTTC. The encoded protein is CASSLGVPGVETQYF.

The V call is TRBV2, the J call TRBJ2-5; no definite D call. V was pared by 0 bases and J by 1 base, with 3 bases between. This CDR3 is 13 amino acids long. Germline V gives CDR1 SNHLY, CDR2 FYNNEI. The CDR3 DNA sequence: TGTGCCAGCAGTGAAGCATCCCAAGAGACCCAGTACTTC. It yields the protein CASSEASQETQYF.

For this clonotype: This could be a read error, since a much larger clone is one nucleotide away. The chain has TRBV2 and TRBJ2-7; D gene ambiguous. The CDR3 length is 12 residues. Germline V gives CDR1 SNHLY, CDR2 FYNNEI. The V gene lost 7 bases and the J gene lost 3 bases, with 10 bases spanning the gap. The DNA for the CDR3 is TGTGCCAGCACCGAGCCGATCTACGAGCAGTACTTC. The encoded protein is CASTEPIYEQYF.

The V and J genes are TRBV24-1 and TRBJ2-2, with D possibly TRBD2 on 5 matching bases. CDR1 is KGHDR and CDR2 is SFDVKD in the germline V gene. V was pared by 3 bases and J by 5 bases, with 15 bases between. The CDR3 is made up of 16 amino acids. CDR3 DNA: TGTGCCACCAGTGATAGCCGGGATGGCATAACCGGGGAGCTGTTTTTT. Residues: CATSDSRDGITGELFF.

This clonotype has more than one count but fewer than ten. This chain joins TRBV6-1 and TRBJ2-7; 8 nucleotides agree with TRBD1. In germline, CDR1 is MNHNS, CDR2 SASEGT. This CDR3 contains 16 residues. Trimming took 2 bases from V and 2 from J; bases not matched to a gene: 8. CDR3 coding DNA: TGTGCCAGCAGTGAAATTGGGACAGGAGCCCCCTACGAGCAGTACTTC. This sequence encodes CASSEIGTGAPYEQYF.

Concerning this clonotype itself: Lacking the conserved final phenylalanine or tryptophan, this CDR3 likely reflects a read error. No DNA is shown, since the ends of the CDR3 on it are uncertain; the CDR3 is the one TCRdb lists. V usage is TRBV11-3 and J usage is TRBJ1-2. CDR1 is SGHNT, CDR2 YENEEA, per germline. A total of 13 residues make up the CDR3, ends included. The CDR3 region is CASSLNGAHGCTV.

This clonotype was counted many times. The rearrangement joins TRBV10-3 to TRBJ1-2, with a weak D call TRBD1 (6 bases). Germline V lookup: CDR1 ENHRY, CDR2 SYGVKD. V lost 2 bases to trimming and J lost 6 bases, with 16 bases between them. The CDR3 extends over 15 amino acids. The CDR3 here is CAISEMNGGGNGYTF. The CDR3 nucleotides are TGTGCCATCAGTGAGATGAATGGGGGCGGGAATGGCTACACCTTC.

In this sample, this clonotype turned up many times. The chain carries TRBV28 and TRBJ2-4; perhaps TRBD1 as D (6 bases). The V gene lost 2 bases and the J gene lost 3 bases, with 11 bases spanning the gap. In germline, CDR1 is MDHEN, CDR2 SYDVKM. CDR3 length: 15 amino acids. CDR3 nucleotides: TGTGCCAGCAGTTTAAGGGGGACCGTCAAAAACATTCAGTACTTC. Amino acid sequence: CASSLRGTVKNIQYF.

The rearrangement uses TRBV24-1 and TRBJ1-5; 7 nucleotides agree with TRBD1. J gave up 4 bases and V 4 bases, and 6 bases lay outside the gene matches. The CDR3 extends over 15 amino acids. Germline V CDR1 and CDR2: KGHDR, SFDVKD. CDR3 residues: CATSDSTTGNQPQHF. The CDR3 DNA reads TGTGCCACCAGTGACTCTACGACAGGGAATCAGCCCCAGCATTTT.

The J gene is TRBJ2-7, the V gene TRBV6-2 or TRBV6-3; 8 nucleotides match TRBD2. The germline CDR1 and CDR2 sequences are MNHEY and SVGEGT. J lost 5 bases, V lost 8 bases, and 11 bases had no gene match. The CDR3 covers 14 residues. The CDR3 loop is CASAVAGWSHEQYF. DNA for the CDR3: TGTGCCAGCGCGGTAGCGGGATGGTCCCACGAGCAGTACTTC.

This clonotype was counted many times. The V gene is TRBV12-3 or TRBV12-4, the J gene TRBJ1-1, with TRBD1 as a possible D gene (6 bases). Trimming took off 2 bases at V and 0 bases at J, with 10 bases between the two ends. The CDR3 runs 15 residues. The CDR3: CASSLYRDVNTEAFF. Here the CDR3 DNA reads TGTGCCAGCAGTTTATACAGGGATGTGAACACTGAAGCTTTCTTT.

Note on this clonotype: A junction end diverges from the germline sequence, so it may reflect a read error. V usage is TRBV11-2 and J usage is TRBJ1-5; tentative D call: TRBD1 (5 bases). The CDR3 runs to 15 residues. The germline CDR1 and CDR2 sequences are SGHAT and FQNNGV. CDR3 residues: CASSLEGLRNQSQHF. CDR3 in DNA: TGTGCCAGCAGCTTAGAGGGGCTACGCAATCAGTCCCAGCATTTT.

This clonotype has ten or more counts. The rearrangement links TRBV3-2 to TRBJ2-7; TRBD2 is taken as the D call from the table, unchecked against the DNA. TRBV3-2 is deemed a pseudogene. This CDR3 contains 16 residues. CDR3 region: CASSQRDSGPTYEQYF. As DNA, the CDR3 is TGTGCCAGCAGCCAGCGGGACTCGGGTCCTACCTACGAGCAGTACTTC.

This clonotype showed up many times. The rearrangement uses TRBV2 and TRBJ2-3; 7 bases line up with TRBD2. Losses at the gene ends were 6 bases for V and 5 bases for J; bases not matched to a gene: 8. Looked up from germline, CDR1 is SNHLY and CDR2 is FYNNEI. The CDR3 covers 14 residues. In DNA, the CDR3 is TGTGCCAGCAGCGATACTAGCGTGGGAGATACGCAGTATTTT. This sequence encodes CASSDTSVGDTQYF.

This clonotype showed up just a few times. J is TRBJ1-1 and V is TRBV27; no clear D gene. The V end was cut by 7 bases, the J end by 1 base, with 10 bases between. This CDR3 region has 13 residues. Germline V CDR1 and CDR2: MNHEY, SMNVEV (reference sequence). CDR3: CASTSRANTEAFF. CDR3 bases: TGTGCCAGCACCAGCCGGGCGAACACTGAAGCTTTCTTT.